This T cell receptor (beta chain) was obtained from a study of CD8+CD57+ T cells in acquired aplastic anemia (dated by TCRdb to 2017 to 2018). In the study overall: Extracted DNA from sorted CD4+ and CD8+ cells averaged approximately 3 ug, ranging from roughly 0.17 to 30 ug. Mean read counts for healthy donor samples were 9 million to 10.8 million for CD4+ cells and fewer than 12 million for CD8+ cells. General findings and caveats noted by the study authors: No significant difference in CD8+ Simpson's diversity was found between patients and healthy controls (P=0.060). Roughly 30 CD8+ CDR3 sequences were shared between patients and controls but appeared highly expressed in patients and within their immunodominant clones.

Genomic DNA was used as template for profiling of TCR beta VDJ combinations and CDR3 sequences. An Illumina HiSeq 2000 was the platform used for TCR repertoire sequencing. The original methods were these. Repertoire assessment relied on Simpson's diversity index, CDR3 size and DJ length profiles, and TRBV/TRBJ rearrangement plots. Whichever DNA sequence was most abundant in the deep sequencing data was defined as the immunodominant clone. CDR3 amino acid sequences were screened for sharing across subjects and compared with published repertoires and the VDJdb database. Using fastp trimming at Q25 and MiXCR clonotype assembly, TCRdb reanalyzed the public sequencing data and kept in-frame beta chains. For every CDR3 protein sequence, its rows merge into one entry that carries the most common genes and DNA. The V and J calls follow TCRdb's processing rather than the paper's. For this sample there are 150,000 to 200,000 distinct CDR3 sequences; roughly 47% appear just once. The ten biggest clones cover 1.1% of the sample.

Spanning cysteine to phenylalanine, the CDR3 consists of 15 amino acids. Of the read, only the CDR3 DNA is kept; its 45 bases are in frame from base 1. Trimming costs V 6 bases and J 1 base, and their ends lie 15 bases apart. CDR1 and CDR2 were assigned from the germline V gene as ENHRY and SYGVKD. In this study, sorted CD4+ and CD8+ T cells from the blood of healthy subjects and of severe aplastic anemia patients had their TCR repertoires deep-sequenced. Ficoll-Paque density gradient centrifugation was used to isolate peripheral blood mononuclear cells. Before DNA extraction, CD4+ and CD8+ T cells were sorted with FACS or magnetic beads. This clonotype was found many times. There is no known antigen for this receptor. No clone much larger than this one lies a single base away; base qualities are absent.

This sequence uses TRBV10-3 and TRBJ2-5; TRBD1 is a possible D gene, resting on 5 matching bases. The clonotype originates from a human donor in good health. Sequenced: sorted CD4+, CD8+, or CD8+CD57+ T cells (not recorded which) from PBMCs. CDR3 protein: CAIRDQGRGQETQYF. Read as DNA, the sequence is TGTGCCATCAGGGATCAGGGAAGGGGCCAAGAGACCCAGTACTTC.